These T cell receptor beta chains were read from a single sample in a study of blood T cell repertoires in COVID-19. TCRdb's copy holds only in-frame clones and misses some; the assay was immunoSEQ multiplex PCR. The sample carries more than 95,000 clones, approximately 89% recorded once. The sample consisted of peripheral blood. The receptor source for this set is a woman older than 75 in a cohort sampled during active COVID-19. Each CDR3 is given with its conserved first and last residue. Each record gives: V gene, J gene, CDR3 protein.

v_call: TRBV10-3
j_call: TRBJ1-4
cdr3_aa: CAISESLGQLSVGEKLFF

v_call: TRBV19
j_call: TRBJ1-6
cdr3_aa: CASSMGRGNSPLHF

v_call: TRBV28
j_call: TRBJ2-7
cdr3_aa: CASSLDRGVYEQYF

v_call: TRBV29-1
j_call: TRBJ2-7
cdr3_aa: CSVVKGAYEQYF

v_call: TRBV9
j_call: TRBJ2-1
cdr3_aa: CASSVDMAGTYNEQFF

v_call: TRBV6-5
j_call: TRBJ1-2
cdr3_aa: CASSLRDRGVYGYTF

v_call: TRBV5-4
j_call: TRBJ2-6
cdr3_aa: CASSITAGANVLTF

v_call: TRBV6-4
j_call: TRBJ2-1
cdr3_aa: CASSDFGLAGNEQFF

v_call: TRBV6-5
j_call: TRBJ1-1
cdr3_aa: CASVQGVQNTEAFF

v_call: TRBV7-9
j_call: TRBJ2-1
cdr3_aa: CASTGLARHHNEQFF

v_call: TRBV28
j_call: TRBJ1-3
cdr3_aa: CASSPPSPGSGNTIYF

v_call: TRBV6-6
j_call: TRBJ2-7
cdr3_aa: CASTGTSAYEQYF

v_call: TRBV7-3
j_call: TRBJ1-5
cdr3_aa: CASSRDREQPQHF

v_call: TRBV10-3
j_call: TRBJ1-6
cdr3_aa: CAISESGGAGVSPLHF

v_call: TRBV12-5
j_call: TRBJ2-1
cdr3_aa: CASGSPGQLNEQFF

v_call: TRBV3-1/TRBV3-2
j_call: TRBJ2-5
cdr3_aa: CASRWGGIETQYF